This T cell receptor (beta chain) is from a study of control samples from healthy donors and cancer patients. J lost 6 bases, V lost 4 bases, and 7 bases had no gene match. The CDR3 extends over 14 amino acids. From germline, CDR1 is SGHNT and CDR2 YYREEE (reference sequence). Sequenced by immunoSEQ multiplex PCR; TCRdb stores in-frame clones only, minus some. The sample shows roughly 370,000 clones, around 90% of them seen only once. Sequenced sample: PBMCs. The chain is built from TRBV5-4 and TRBJ1-2; 9 bases are shared with TRBD1. The TCR was taken from a man aged 40-50 years with head and neck cancer. For the CDR3, the DNA is TGTGCCAGCAGCCGATTACAGGGGGCCAATGGCTACACCTTC. This gives the protein CASSRLQGANGYTF.